A single sample is the source of the 13 T cell receptor beta chains below, sequenced in a study of breast tumors, draining lymph nodes, adjacent tissues. Breast cancer patients provided tissue from their axillary draining lymph nodes. TCRdb fed the multiplex PCR reads into MiXCR, producing one record per CDR3 protein. This sample yields over 130,000 distinct CDR3 sequences, of which about 31% are seen a single time; about 2.5% belongs to the top ten. The specimen sequenced was axillary lymph node tissue. The receptors come from a female donor with breast cancer. Some clones in this sample may be carry-over from other donors' samples.

This clonotype was detected ten times or more. The CDR3: CASSLVGRYTEAFF. The CDR3 DNA reads as TGTGCCAGCAGCTTAGTCGGCCGGTACACTGAAGCTTTCTTT. The chain carries TRBV7-8 and TRBJ1-1; D not certain. Germline V gene lookup returns CDR1 SGHVS and CDR2 FQNEAQ. The V end was cut by 1 base, the J end by 3 bases, with 9 bases between. This CDR3 is 14 amino acids long. The whole variable domain, filled in from reference TRBV7-8 and TRBJ1-1, reads GAGVSQSPRYKVAKRGQDVALRCDPISGHVSLFWYQQALGQGPEFLTYFQNEAQLDKSGLPSDRFFAERPEGSVSTLKIQRTQQEDSAVYLCASSLVGRYTEAFFGQGTRLTVV.

In this sample, this clonotype turned up many times. The chain has TRBV29-1 and TRBJ1-5; D is uncertain. This CDR3 has 12 residues. V lost 7 bases and J 2 bases, leaving 9 bases between the germline ends. Germline assignment: CDR1 SQVTM and CDR2 ANQGSEA. CDR3 sequence: CSAGWGNQPQHF. The CDR3, as DNA: TGCAGCGCGGGTTGGGGCAATCAGCCCCAGCATTTT.

The rearrangement uses TRBV6-6 and TRBJ1-6, with D tentatively TRBD1 (6 bases). Trimming shortened V by 7 bases and J by 9 bases, and 13 bases separated the two germline ends. The CDR3 loop spans 13 amino acids. Germline assignment: CDR1 MNHNY and CDR2 SVGAGI (reference sequence). CDR3 DNA: TGTGCCAGCACCCCGACAGGTTCTTCACCCCTCCACTTT. This encodes CASTPTGSSPLHF.

CDR3 sequence reads: CASSSRQGTVEKGIYF. CDR3 nucleotide sequence: TGTGCCAGCAGTTCCAGACAGGGTACTGTTGAAAAGGGCATATATTTT. The chain combines TRBV6-2 or TRBV6-3 with TRBJ1-3, with 7 bases that match TRBD1. The germline gives CDR1 MNHEY, CDR2 SVGEGT. This CDR3 is 16 amino acids long. Trimming took 4 bases from V and 12 from J; bases not matched to a gene: 18.

This clonotype was seen at least ten times. The CDR3 coding sequence is TGTGCCAGCTGGGAACAGGGAGGGACTAATGAAAAACTGTTTTTT. This gives the protein CASWEQGGTNEKLFF. V and J are TRBV28 and TRBJ1-4; maybe TRBD1 (6 bases). Germline loops: CDR1 MDHEN, CDR2 SYDVKM. CDR3 size: 15 residues. V was clipped by 8 bases and J by 2 bases, with 15 bases between them.

This clonotype was detected only once. The rearrangement links TRBV4-1 to TRBJ1-4, with unresolved D. The CDR3 totals 16 residues. CDR1 and CDR2 from the germline V gene are MGHRA and YSYEKL. V was clipped by 1 base and J by 1 base, with 10 bases between them. Here the CDR3 reads CASSQAWGLTNEKLFF. CDR3 DNA: TGCGCCAGCAGCCAAGCATGGGGATTAACTAATGAAAAACTGTTTTTT.

This clonotype was found many times. This may come from a read error, since a much larger clone is one base off. The chain uses TRBV9 and TRBJ2-7, with D tentatively TRBD1 (5 bases). CDR1 is SGDLS and CDR2 is YYNGEE in the germline V gene. The CDR3 spans 14 residues. As DNA, the CDR3 is TGTGCCAGCAGCTCAACAGGTCATACCTACGAGCAGTCCTTC. Residues: CASSSTGHTYEQSF. The entire variable domain, with the rest obtained from reference TRBV9 and TRBJ2-7, is as follows: DSGVTQTPKHLITATGQRVTLRCSPRSGDLSVYWYQQSLDQGLQFLIQYYNGEERAKGNILERFSAQQFPDLHSELNLSSLELGDSALYFCASSSTGHTYEQSFGPGTRLTVT.

This clonotype was recorded at least ten times. The chain joins TRBV5-8 to TRBJ2-7, with TRBD2 identical over 12 bases. The CDR3 spans 19 residues. The V segment lost 2 bases and the J segment 4 bases; nucleotides outside the gene matches: 16. Per germline, CDR1 SGHTS and CDR2 YDEGEE. The CDR3 loop is CASSFVLTSGGQTIYEQYF. The CDR3 DNA is TGTGCCAGCAGCTTTGTCCTCACTAGCGGGGGGCAGACCATTTACGAGCAGTACTTC.

This clonotype was detected ten times or more. The chain uses TRBV2 and TRBJ2-5, with a weak D call TRBD2 (6 bases). V lost 3 bases to trimming and J lost 4 bases, with 9 bases between them. The CDR3 has 13 residues. Germline CDR1 and CDR2: SNHLY and FYNNEI. Here the CDR3 DNA reads TGTGCCAGCAGTGACCCCGGGAGAGAGACCCAGTACTTC. Translated, it gives CASSDPGRETQYF.

This clonotype was recorded at least ten times. This chain joins TRBV5-1 and TRBJ2-4, with 14 positions matching TRBD2. Trimming removed 4 bases from V and 8 bases from J; junction bases left unmatched: 2. In germline, CDR1 is SGHRS, CDR2 YFSETQ. The CDR3 consists of 14 residues. CDR3 bases: TGCGCCAGCAGCCCGGGACTAGCGGGGGACATTCAGTACTTC. It is translated as CASSPGLAGDIQYF.

This clonotype was recorded at least ten times. The genes are TRBV3-1 and TRBJ1-2; 8 bases align to TRBD1. CDR3 length: 15 residues. V shed 0 bases, J shed 4 bases, and the junction held 4 bases outside the gene matches. Germline V gene sequence: CDR1 LGHDT, CDR2 YNNKEL (reference sequence). The CDR3 coding sequence is TGTGCCAGCAGCCAAGATACAGGGGGAAGCTATGGCTACACCTTC. Protein product: CASSQDTGGSYGYTF. Based on the CDR3 plus reference TRBV3-1 and TRBJ1-2, the full variable domain is DTAVSQTPKYLVTQMGNDKSIKCEQNLGHDTMYWYKQDSKKFLKIMFSYNNKELIINETVPNRFSPKSPDKAHLNLHINSLELGDSAVYFCASSQDTGGSYGYTFGSGTRLTVV.

This clonotype was recorded at least ten times. The genes are TRBV18 and TRBJ2-7; D ambiguous. V lost 0 bases and J lost 1, with 13 bases in between. The CDR3 runs to 16 residues. Germline values: CDR1 KGHSH, CDR2 LQKENI. The CDR3 spells CASSPPGIGRSYEQYF. As DNA, the CDR3 is TGTGCCAGCTCACCACCCGGCATTGGGCGATCCTACGAGCAGTACTTC.

Concerning this clonotype: It may be a read error: a sequence one base away is much more abundant. V gene TRBV6-6 combines with J gene TRBJ1-6, with D perhaps TRBD1 (5 bases). The CDR3 consists of 15 residues. V was shortened by 6 bases and J by 3 bases, with 12 bases between the two germline ends. Germline CDR1 MNHNY, CDR2 SVGAGI (reference sequence). CDR3 protein: CASRPVGGYNSPLHF. The CDR3 nucleotides are TGTGCCAGCAGGCCAGTGGGGGGCTATAATTCACCCCTCCACTTT.